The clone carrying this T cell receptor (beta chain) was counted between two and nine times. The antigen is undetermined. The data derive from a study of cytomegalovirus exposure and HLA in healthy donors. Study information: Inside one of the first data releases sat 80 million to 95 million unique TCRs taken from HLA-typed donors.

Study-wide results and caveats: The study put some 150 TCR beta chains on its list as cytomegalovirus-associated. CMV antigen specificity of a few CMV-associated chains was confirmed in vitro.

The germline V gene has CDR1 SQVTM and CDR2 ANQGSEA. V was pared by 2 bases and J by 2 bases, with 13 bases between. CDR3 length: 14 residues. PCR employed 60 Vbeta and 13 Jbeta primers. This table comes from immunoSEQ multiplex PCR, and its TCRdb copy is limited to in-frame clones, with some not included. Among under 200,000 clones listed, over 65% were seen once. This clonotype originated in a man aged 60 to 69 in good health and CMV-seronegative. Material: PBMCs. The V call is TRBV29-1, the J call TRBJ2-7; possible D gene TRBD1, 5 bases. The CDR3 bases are TGCAGCGTTGAATCCACCGACAGCACCTACGAGCAGTACTTC. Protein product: CSVESTDSTYEQYF.